This T cell receptor beta chain is from a study of T cells after somatic rescue of genetic block. Data came from immunoSEQ multiplex PCR; TCRdb stores just in-frame clones and leaves some out. The sample contains around 64,000 clones, about 91% of which appear only once. The J segment lost 0 bases and the V segment lost 7 bases, leaving 12 bases of the junction unmatched. The CDR3 spans 17 residues. Looked up from germline, CDR1 is PRHDT and CDR2 is FYEKMQ (reference sequence). The sequenced sample was peripheral blood mononuclear cells (PBMCs). This sequence was found in a man aged 35-49 years. The V and J genes are TRBV13 and TRBJ1-1; TRBD1 agrees at 9 bases. The CDR3 spells CASKPLGTGRLNTEAFF. As DNA, the CDR3 is TGTGCCAGCAAGCCCTTAGGGACAGGGCGATTGAACACTGAAGCTTTCTTT.